This TCR beta chain stems from a study of vaccination effects on CD4 cells after COVID-19. TCRdb's table, derived via immunoSEQ multiplex PCR, lists solely in-frame clones and lacks some. In the table there are 77,000 or so clones, 60% to 85% of which are singletons. There are 15 residues in the CDR3. J was trimmed by 2 bases and V by 5 bases; bases with no gene match: 4. From germline, CDR1 is MNHEY and CDR2 SVGAGI. A note on this clone: Its antigen remains unidentified.

Antigen-specific CD4+ T cell clonotypes were called by their expansion after viral peptide-pool culture in ViraFEST. When around 10 days of culture had elapsed, CD4+ T cells were isolated. Absence of prior SARS-CoV-2 infection characterized the vaccine recipients, who showed negative nucleocapsid antibodies. The chain links TRBV6-5 to TRBJ1-2; 11 nucleotides align to TRBD1. This receptor was taken from a human donor who received a COVID-19 vaccine. The sample here was CD4+ T cells from PBMCs cultured with SARS-CoV-2 spike peptides, taken before COVID-19 vaccination. The CDR3 protein is CASSTRDRGNYGYTF. In DNA form, the CDR3 reads TGTGCCAGCAGTACGCGGGACAGGGGGAACTATGGCTACACCTTC.